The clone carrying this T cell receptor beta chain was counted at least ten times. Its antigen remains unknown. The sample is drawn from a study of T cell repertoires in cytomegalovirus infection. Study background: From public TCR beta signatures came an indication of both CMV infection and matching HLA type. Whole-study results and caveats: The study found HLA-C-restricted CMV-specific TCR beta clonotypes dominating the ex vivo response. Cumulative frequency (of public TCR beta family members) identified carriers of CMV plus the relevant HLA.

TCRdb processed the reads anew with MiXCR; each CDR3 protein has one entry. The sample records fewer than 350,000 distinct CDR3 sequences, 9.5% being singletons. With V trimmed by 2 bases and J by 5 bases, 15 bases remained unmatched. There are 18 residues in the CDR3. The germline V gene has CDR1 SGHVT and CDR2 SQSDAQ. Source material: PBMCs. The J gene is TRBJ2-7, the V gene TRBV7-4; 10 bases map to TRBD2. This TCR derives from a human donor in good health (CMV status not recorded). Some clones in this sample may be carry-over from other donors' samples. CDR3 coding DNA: TGTGCCAGCAGCTTATCATGGCCAGCGGGAGGGCCTCTGGACGAGCAGTACTTC. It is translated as CASSLSWPAGGPLDEQYF.